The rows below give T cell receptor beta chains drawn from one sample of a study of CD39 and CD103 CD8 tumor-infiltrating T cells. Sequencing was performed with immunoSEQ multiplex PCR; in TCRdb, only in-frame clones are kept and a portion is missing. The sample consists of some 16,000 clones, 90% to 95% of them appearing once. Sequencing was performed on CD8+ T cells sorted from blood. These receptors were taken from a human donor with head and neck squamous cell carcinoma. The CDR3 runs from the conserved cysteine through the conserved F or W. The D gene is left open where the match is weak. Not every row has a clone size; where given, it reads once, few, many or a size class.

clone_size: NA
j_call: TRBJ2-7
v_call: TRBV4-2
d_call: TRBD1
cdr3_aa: CASSPGQAEQYF
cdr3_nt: TGTGCCAGCAGCCCGGGACAGGCGGAGCAGTACTTC

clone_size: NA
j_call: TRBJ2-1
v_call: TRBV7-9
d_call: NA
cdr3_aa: CASSSGSSYNEQFF
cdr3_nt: TGTGCCAGCAGCTCAGGAAGCTCCTACAATGAGCAGTTCTTC

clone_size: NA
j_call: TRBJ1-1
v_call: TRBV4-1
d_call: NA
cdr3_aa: CASSQEGGAGAEAFF
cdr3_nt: TGCGCCAGCAGCCAAGAAGGAGGGGCCGGGGCTGAAGCTTTCTTT

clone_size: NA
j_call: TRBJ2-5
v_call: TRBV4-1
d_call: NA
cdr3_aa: CASSQAGDQETQYF
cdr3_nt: TGCGCCAGCAGCCAAGCCGGGGACCAAGAGACCCAGTACTTC

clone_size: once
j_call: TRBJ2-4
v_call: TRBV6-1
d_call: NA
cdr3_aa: CASTEGGFDIQYF
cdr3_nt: TGTGCCAGCACCGAAGGGGGGTTCGACATTCAGTACTTC

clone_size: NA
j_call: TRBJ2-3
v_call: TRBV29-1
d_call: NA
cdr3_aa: CSVEPGTHSTDTQYF
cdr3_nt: TGCAGCGTTGAACCCGGGACCCACAGCACAGATACGCAGTATTTT

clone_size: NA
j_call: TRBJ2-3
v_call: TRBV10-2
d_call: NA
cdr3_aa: CASSESSPTDTQYF
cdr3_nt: TGCGCCAGCAGTGAGTCTAGCCCGACAGATACGCAGTATTTT

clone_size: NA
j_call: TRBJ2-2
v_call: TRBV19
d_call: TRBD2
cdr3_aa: CASRNLAGGPNGELFF
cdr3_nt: TGTGCCAGTAGGAATCTAGCGGGGGGGCCGAACGGGGAGCTGTTTTTT

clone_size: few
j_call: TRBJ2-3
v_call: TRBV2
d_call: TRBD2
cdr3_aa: CASRPRTILAGHTDTQYF
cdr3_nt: TGTGCCAGCAGACCTCGGACTATACTAGCGGGGCATACAGATACGCAGTATTTT

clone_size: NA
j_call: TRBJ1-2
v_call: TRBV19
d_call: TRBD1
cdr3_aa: CASSHGTGGVGYTF
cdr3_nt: TGTGCCAGTAGCCATGGGACAGGGGGAGTAGGCTACACCTTC

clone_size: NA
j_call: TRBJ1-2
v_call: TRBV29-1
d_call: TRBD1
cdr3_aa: CSVEGPLGQEPYGYTF
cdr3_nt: TGCAGCGTTGAAGGTCCTTTGGGACAGGAACCCTATGGCTACACCTTC

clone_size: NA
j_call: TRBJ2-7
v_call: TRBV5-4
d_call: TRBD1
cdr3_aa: CASGDGQGFEQYF
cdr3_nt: TGTGCCAGCGGGGACGGACAGGGATTCGAGCAGTACTTC

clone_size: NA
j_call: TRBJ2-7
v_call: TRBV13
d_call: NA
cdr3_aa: CASSSRGGLGEQYF
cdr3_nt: TGTGCCAGCAGCTCAAGGGGGGGACTCGGCGAGCAGTACTTC

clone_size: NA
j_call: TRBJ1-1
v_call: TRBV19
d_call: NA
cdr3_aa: CASKGNTEAFF
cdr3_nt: TGTGCCAGCAAGGGGAACACTGAAGCTTTCTTT

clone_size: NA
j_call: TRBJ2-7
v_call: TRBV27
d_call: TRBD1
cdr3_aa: CASKQDRGTYEQYF
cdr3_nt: TGTGCCAGCAAGCAGGACAGGGGGACCTACGAGCAGTACTTC

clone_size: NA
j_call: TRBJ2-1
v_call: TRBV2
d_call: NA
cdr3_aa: CASSEGSSYNEQFF
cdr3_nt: TGTGCCAGCAGTGAAGGAAGCTCCTACAATGAGCAGTTCTTC

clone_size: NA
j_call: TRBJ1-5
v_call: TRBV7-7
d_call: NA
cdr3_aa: CASSRTKVWGQPQHF
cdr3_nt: TGTGCTAGCAGCAGAACCAAAGTCTGGGGCCAGCCCCAGCATTTT

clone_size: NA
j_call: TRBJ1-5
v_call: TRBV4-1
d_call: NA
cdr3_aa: CASSPGRINQPQHF
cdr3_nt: TGCGCCAGCAGCCCCGGACGGATCAATCAGCCCCAGCATTTT

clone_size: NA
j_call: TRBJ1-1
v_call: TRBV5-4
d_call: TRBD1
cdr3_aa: CASSPGTGYTEAFF
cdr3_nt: TGTGCCAGCAGCCCCGGGACAGGGTATACTGAAGCTTTCTTT

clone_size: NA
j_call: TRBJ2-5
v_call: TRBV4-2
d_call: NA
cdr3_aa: CASSGLNEGNPGETQYF
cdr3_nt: TGTGCCAGCAGCGGACTTAATGAGGGTAACCCGGGGGAGACCCAGTACTTC

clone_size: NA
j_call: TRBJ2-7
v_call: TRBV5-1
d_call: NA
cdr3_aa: CASSTSYEQYF
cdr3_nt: TGCGCCAGCTCCACCTCCTACGAGCAGTACTTC

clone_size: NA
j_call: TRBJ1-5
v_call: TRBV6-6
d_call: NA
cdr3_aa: CASSYLAGIIQHF
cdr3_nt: TGTGCCAGCAGTTACCTTGCAGGGATCATCCAGCATTTT

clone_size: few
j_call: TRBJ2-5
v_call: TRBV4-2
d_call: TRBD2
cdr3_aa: CASSQDRGGQETQYF
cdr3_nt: TGTGCCAGCAGCCAAGATCGGGGGGGCCAAGAGACCCAGTACTTC

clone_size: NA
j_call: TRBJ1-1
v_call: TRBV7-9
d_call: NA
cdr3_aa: CASSLVIGQLNTEAFF
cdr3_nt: TGTGCCAGCAGCTTAGTTATTGGACAGTTGAACACTGAAGCTTTCTTT

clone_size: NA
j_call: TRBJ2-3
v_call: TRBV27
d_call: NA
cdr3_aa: CASSSGTYGTDTQYF
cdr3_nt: TGTGCCAGCAGCTCCGGGACCTACGGGACAGATACGCAGTATTTT

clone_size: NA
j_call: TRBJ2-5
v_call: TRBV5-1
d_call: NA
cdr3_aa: CASSLDETQYF
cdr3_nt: TGCGCCAGCAGCTTGGACGAGACCCAGTACTTC

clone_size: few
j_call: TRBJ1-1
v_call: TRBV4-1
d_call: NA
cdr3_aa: CASSQVIGDGIPEAFF
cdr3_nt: TGCGCCAGCAGCCAAGTCATTGGGGATGGAATCCCTGAAGCTTTCTTT

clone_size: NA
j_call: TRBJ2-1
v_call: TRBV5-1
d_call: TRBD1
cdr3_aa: CASSLSRDRGHNEQFF
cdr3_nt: TGCGCCAGCAGCTTGTCCCGGGACAGGGGGCACAATGAGCAGTTCTTC

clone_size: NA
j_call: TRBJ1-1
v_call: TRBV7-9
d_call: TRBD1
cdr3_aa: CASSLPGGLEAFF
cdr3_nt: TGTGCCAGCAGCTTGCCAGGGGGTCTTGAAGCTTTCTTT

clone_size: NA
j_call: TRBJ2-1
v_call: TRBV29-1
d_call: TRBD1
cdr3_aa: CSVRIGTSGGVNEQFF
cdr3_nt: TGCAGCGTACGAATAGGAACCTCAGGGGGCGTAAATGAGCAGTTCTTC

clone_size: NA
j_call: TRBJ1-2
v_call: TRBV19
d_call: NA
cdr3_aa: CASSTGYGYTF
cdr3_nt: TGTGCCAGTAGTACGGGCTATGGCTACACCTTC

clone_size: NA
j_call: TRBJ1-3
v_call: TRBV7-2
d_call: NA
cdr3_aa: CASSLVGSGNTIYF
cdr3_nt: TGTGCCAGCAGCTTAGTAGGCTCTGGAAACACCATATATTTT

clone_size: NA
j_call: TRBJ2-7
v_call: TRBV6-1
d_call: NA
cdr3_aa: CASSEFGRDSYEQYF
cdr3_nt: TGTGCCAGCAGTGAATTTGGCAGAGACTCCTACGAGCAGTACTTC

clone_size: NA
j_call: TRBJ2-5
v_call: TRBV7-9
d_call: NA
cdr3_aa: CASSTSRTQYF
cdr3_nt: TGTGCCAGCAGCACCTCGCGGACCCAGTACTTC

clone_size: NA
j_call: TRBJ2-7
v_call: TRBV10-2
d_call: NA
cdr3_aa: CASSQAYEQYF
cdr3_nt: TGCGCCAGCAGTCAAGCCTACGAGCAGTACTTC

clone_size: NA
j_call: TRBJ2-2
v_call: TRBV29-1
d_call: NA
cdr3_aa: CSVGGNYTGELFF
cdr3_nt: TGCAGCGTTGGTGGTAACTACACCGGGGAGCTGTTTTTT

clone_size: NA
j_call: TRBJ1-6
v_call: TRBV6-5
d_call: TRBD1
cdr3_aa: CASSSAGGSWNSPLHF
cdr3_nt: TGTGCCAGCAGTTCAGCAGGGGGCTCCTGGAATTCACCCCTCCACTTT

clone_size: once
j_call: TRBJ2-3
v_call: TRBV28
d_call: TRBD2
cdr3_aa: CASSPKVGLVYPLSTDTQYF
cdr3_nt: TGTGCCAGCAGCCCGAAAGTTGGACTAGTGTACCCCCTAAGCACAGATACGCAGTATTTT

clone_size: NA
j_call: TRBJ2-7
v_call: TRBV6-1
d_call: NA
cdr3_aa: CASSFATLYEQYF
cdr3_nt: TGTGCCAGCAGTTTCGCGACCCTATACGAGCAGTACTTC

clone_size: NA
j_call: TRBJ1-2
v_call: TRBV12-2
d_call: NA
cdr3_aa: CASRKRDVVLGYTF
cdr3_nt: TGTGCAAGTCGCAAGAGAGACGTGGTTTTAGGCTACACCTTC